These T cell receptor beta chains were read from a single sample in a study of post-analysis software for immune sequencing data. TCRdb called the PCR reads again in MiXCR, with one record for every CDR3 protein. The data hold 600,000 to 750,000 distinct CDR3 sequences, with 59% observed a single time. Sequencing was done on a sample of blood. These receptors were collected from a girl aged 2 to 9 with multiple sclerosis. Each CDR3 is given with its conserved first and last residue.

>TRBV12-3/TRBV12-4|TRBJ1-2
CASSGGQGRVYGYTF
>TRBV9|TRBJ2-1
CASSASRTSGSYNEQFF
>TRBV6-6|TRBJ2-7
CASSPLSSTSSYEQYF
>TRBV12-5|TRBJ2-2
CASGLALWGAPHAGELFF
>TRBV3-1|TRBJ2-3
CASSPRNLSPDTQYF
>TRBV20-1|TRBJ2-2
CSAQARRTNTGELFF
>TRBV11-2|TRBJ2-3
CASSPRLAGVGYTQYF
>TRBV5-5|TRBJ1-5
CASSRWGTNQPQHF
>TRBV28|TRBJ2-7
CASSLTPSSDSPYEQYF
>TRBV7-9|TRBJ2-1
CASRPGGIHEQFF
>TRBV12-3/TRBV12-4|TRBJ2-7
CASSPLTSSSTYEQYF
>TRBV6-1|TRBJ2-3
CASSTTQTGNTQYF
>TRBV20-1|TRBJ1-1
CSANRGQDTEAFF
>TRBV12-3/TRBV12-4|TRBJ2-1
CASSPGTASYNEQFF
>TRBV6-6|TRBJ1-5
CASSYEEASRQPQHF
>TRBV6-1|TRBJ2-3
CASRRLKGRGSTFGTDTQYF
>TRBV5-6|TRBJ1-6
CASSFAGTPSSPLHF
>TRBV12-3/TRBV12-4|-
CASSFVGQETQYF
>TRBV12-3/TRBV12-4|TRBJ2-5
CASTRGTSSETQYF
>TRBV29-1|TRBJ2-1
CSVIGGYNEQFF
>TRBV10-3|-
CAISESRTYEQYF
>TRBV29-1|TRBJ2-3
CSGHGGSLADTQYF
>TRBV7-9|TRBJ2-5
CASSLNTQETQYF
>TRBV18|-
CASSPGIAQETQYF
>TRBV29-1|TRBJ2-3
CSVRSLRDRDTDTQYF
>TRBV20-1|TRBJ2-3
CSAGPARADTQYF
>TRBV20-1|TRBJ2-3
CSARAPPTLRDTQYF
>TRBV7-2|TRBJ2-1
CASSLDSSGGYNEQFF
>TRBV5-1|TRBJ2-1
CASSLEGLAGGEQFF
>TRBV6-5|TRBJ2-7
CASSYTAVSYEQYF
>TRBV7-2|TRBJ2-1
CASSLAGGRSVNEQFF
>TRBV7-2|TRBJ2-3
CASSLEGLAGGFTQYF
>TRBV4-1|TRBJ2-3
CASSQTPILAGSTDTQYF